The text below deals with one T cell receptor beta chain. The data stem from a study of blood T cell repertoires in COVID-19. How the authors handled the data: Amplifying reference gene primers gave estimates of nucleated cell counts. Repertoires were generated with immunoSEQ multiplex PCR, while TCRdb's copy carries only in-frame clones and drops some. V and J calls and clone size are copied from that table; D and trimming were computed from the DNA. The data hold about 140,000 clones, with approximately 88% observed a single time. Participant-reported clinical history was the basis for cohort assignment. CDR1 and CDR2 from the germline V gene are SGHTA and FQGNSA. With 2 bases removed from V and 3 bases from J, the gap between germline ends came to 17 bases. CDR3 length: 17 amino acids.

Material for sequencing was PBMCs or T cells enriched from blood (not recorded which). The V call is TRBV7-2, the J call TRBJ2-1; the D is unclear. This receptor was identified in a man aged 65 to 79 who had been exposed to COVID-19. CDR3 region: CASSLRSMEGVYNEQFF. The CDR3 DNA is TGTGCCAGCAGCTTAAGATCGATGGAAGGAGTCTACAATGAGCAGTTCTTC.